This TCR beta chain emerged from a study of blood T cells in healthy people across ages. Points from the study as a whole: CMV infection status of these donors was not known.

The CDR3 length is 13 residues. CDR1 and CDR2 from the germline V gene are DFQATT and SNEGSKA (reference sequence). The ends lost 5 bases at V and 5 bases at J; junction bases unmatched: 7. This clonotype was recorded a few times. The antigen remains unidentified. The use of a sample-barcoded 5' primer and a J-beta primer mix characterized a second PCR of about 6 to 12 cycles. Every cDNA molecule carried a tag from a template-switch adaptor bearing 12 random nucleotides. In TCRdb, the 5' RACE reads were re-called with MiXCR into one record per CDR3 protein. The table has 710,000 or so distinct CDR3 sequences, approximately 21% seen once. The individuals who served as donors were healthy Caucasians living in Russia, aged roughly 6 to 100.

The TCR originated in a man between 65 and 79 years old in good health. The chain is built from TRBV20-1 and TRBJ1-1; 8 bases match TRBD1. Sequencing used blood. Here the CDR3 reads CSAPRTGRTEAFF. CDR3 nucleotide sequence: TGCAGTGCTCCCCGGACAGGGAGGACTGAAGCTTTCTTT.